The clone carrying this T cell receptor (beta chain) has just a few counts. TCRdb re-called the 5' RACE reads with MiXCR, one entry per CDR3 protein. This sample has approximately 550,000 distinct CDR3 sequences; less than 20% occur once, and the top ten carry around 15%. These data are taken from a study of T cells after yellow fever vaccination. The ends were cut back, 5 bases at V and 0 bases at J, with 11 bases in the middle. Germline CDR1 SGHAT, CDR2 FQNNGV. CDR3 length: 15 residues. The origin of this receptor is a man aged 25-45 years who received the YFV17D yellow fever vaccine. The starting material was PBMCs, obtained 15 days after the yellow fever booster vaccination. The chain has TRBV11-2 and TRBJ2-1; D ambiguous. CDR3 sequence: CASSPRTSSYNEQFF. CDR3 in DNA: TGTGCCAGCAGCCCTCGGACGAGCTCCTACAATGAGCAGTTCTTC.